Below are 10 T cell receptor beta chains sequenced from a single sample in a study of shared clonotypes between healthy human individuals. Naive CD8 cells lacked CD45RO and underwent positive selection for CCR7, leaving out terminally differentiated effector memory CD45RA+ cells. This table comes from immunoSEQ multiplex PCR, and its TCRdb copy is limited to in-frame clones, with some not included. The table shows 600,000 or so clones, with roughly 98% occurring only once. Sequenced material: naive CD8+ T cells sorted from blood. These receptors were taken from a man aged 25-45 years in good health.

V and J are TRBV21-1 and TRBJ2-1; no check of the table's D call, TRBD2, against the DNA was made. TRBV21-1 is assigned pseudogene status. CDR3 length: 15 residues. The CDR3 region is CASRPSGRTYNEQFF. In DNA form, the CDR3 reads TGTGCCAGCAGGCCGAGCGGGAGGACCTACAATGAGCAGTTCTTC.

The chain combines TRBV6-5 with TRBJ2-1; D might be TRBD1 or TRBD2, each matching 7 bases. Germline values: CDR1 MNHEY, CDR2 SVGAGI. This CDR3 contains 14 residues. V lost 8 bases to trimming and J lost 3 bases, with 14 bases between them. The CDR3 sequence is CASVDREGYNEQFF. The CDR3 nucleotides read TGTGCCAGCGTTGACAGGGAGGGCTACAATGAGCAGTTCTTC.

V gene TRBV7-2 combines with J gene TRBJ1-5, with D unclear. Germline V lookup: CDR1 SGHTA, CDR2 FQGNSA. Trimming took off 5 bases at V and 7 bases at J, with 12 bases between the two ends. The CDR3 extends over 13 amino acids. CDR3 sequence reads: CASSTSSSQPQHF. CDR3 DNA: TGTGCCAGCAGCACTTCAAGTTCACAGCCCCAGCATTTT.

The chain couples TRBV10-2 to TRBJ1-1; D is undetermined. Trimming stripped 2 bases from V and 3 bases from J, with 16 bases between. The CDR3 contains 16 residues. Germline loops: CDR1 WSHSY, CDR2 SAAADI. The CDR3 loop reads CASSELPTSGYTEAFF. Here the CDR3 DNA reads TGCGCCAGCAGTGAGCTCCCGACATCGGGGTACACTGAAGCTTTCTTT.

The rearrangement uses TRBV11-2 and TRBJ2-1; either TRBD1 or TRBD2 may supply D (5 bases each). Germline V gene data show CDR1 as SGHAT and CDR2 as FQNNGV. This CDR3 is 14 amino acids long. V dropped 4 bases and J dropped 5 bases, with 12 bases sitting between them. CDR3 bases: TGTGCCAGCAGCTCGACGGGACCAAACAATGAGCAGTTCTTC. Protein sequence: CASSSTGPNNEQFF.

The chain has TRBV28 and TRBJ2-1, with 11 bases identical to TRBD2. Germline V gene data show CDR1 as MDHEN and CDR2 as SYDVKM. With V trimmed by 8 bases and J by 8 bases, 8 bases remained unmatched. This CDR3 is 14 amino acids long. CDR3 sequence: CASGLAGGVDEQFF. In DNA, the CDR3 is TGTGCCAGCGGTCTAGCGGGAGGTGTCGATGAGCAGTTCTTC.

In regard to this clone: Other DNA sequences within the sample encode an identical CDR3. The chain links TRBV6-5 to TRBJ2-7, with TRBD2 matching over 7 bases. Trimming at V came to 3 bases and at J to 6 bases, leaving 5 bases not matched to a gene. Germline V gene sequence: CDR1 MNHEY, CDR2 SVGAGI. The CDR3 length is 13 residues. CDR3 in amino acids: CASSYGGSGEQYF. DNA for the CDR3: TGTGCCAGCAGTTATGGCGGGAGCGGCGAGCAGTACTTC.

CDR3 coding DNA: TGCGCCAGCAGCTTGGGAGTCGGGGAGGCCCGATACGAGCAGTACTTC. Translation: CASSLGVGEARYEQYF. V is TRBV5-1 and J is TRBJ2-7; D is perhaps TRBD2 (6 bases). The CDR3 spans 16 residues. Germline V gene data show CDR1 as SGHRS and CDR2 as YFSETQ. V lost 0 bases and J 4 bases, leaving 17 bases between the germline ends.

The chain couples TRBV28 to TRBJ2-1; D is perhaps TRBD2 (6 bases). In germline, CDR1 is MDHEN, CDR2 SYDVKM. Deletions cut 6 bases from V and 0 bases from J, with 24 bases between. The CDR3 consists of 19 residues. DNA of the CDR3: TGTGCCAGCAGCTCCCCCCGAATTAGCGGCCTTAGCTCCTACAATGAGCAGTTCTTC. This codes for CASSSPRISGLSSYNEQFF.

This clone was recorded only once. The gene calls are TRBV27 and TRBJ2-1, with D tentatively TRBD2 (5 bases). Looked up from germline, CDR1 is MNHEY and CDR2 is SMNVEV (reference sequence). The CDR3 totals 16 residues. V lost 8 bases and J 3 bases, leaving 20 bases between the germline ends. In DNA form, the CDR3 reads TGTGCCAGCGCGCGAGAGAGGGCAGAACTCTACAATGAGCAGTTCTTC. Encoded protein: CASARERAELYNEQFF.